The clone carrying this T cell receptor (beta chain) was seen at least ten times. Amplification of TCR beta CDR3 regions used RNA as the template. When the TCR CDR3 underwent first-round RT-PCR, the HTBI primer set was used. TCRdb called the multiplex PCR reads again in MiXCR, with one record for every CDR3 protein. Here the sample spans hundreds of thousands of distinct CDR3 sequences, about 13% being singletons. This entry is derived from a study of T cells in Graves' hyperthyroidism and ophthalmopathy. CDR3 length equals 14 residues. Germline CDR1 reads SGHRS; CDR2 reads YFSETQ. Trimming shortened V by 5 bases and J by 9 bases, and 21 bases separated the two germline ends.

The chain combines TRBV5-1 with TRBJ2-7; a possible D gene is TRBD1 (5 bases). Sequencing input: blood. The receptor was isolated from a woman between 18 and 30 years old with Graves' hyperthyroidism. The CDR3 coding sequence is TGCGCCAGCAGTCCGGTCCAGGGTGATTGGGGGCAGTACTTC. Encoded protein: CASSPVQGDWGQYF.